This TCR beta chain was profiled in a study of blood T cells in healthy people across ages. Study-level findings and limits: Roughly linearly, TCR beta diversity per million T cells fell as age increased.

The table lists this clonotype with a few counts. Its antigen is as yet unknown. From germline, CDR1 is DFQATT and CDR2 SNEGSKA (reference sequence). The CDR3 totals 16 residues. A second PCR, run for roughly 6 to 11 cycles, used a sample-barcoded 5' primer plus a J-beta primer mix. TCRdb recomputed calls from the 5' RACE reads with MiXCR, one row per CDR3 protein. The sample lists 1,100,000 or so distinct CDR3 sequences, 40% to 55% occurring once. The chain joins TRBV20-1 to TRBJ2-5; 7 bases line up with TRBD2. The closer fit of TRBJ2-7 to the DNA end suggests the J call may be wrong. The receptor comes from a woman aged 55-70 years in good health. Sequencing was carried out using blood. CDR3 sequence: CSARDSISLAIYEQYF. The CDR3, as DNA: TGCAGTGCTAGAGATTCAATATCACTAGCGATCTACGAGCAGTACTTC.